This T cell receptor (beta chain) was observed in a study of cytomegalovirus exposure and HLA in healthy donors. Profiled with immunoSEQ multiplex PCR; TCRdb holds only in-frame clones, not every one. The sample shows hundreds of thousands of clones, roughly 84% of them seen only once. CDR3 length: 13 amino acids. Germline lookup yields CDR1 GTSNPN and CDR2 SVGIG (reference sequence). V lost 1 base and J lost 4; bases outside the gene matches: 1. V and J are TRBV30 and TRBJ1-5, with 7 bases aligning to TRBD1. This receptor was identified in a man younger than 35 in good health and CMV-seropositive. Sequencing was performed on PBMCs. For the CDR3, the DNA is TGTGCCTGGAGTGAACAGGGGAATCAGCCCCAGCATTTT. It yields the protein CAWSEQGNQPQHF.